This entry lists 8 T cell receptor beta chains sequenced from one sample in a study of shared clonotypes between healthy human individuals. Positively selected for CCR7, the CD45RO-negative cells used as naive CD8 cells excluded terminally differentiated effector memory CD45RA+ cells. Sequenced by immunoSEQ multiplex PCR; TCRdb stores in-frame clones only, minus some. The table lists around 2,000,000 clones, about 93% of them singletons, with about 1.5% in the top ten. Sequences were obtained from naive CD8+ T cells from PBMCs. These receptors originate from a man younger than 30 in good health. Some clones in this sample may be carry-over from other donors' samples.

The V and J genes are TRBV27 and TRBJ2-7; D unclear. From germline, CDR1 is MNHEY and CDR2 SMNVEV (reference sequence). Trimming left V 6 bases short and J 3 bases short, with 9 bases between. The CDR3 consists of 12 residues. The CDR3: CASSSPDYEQYF. The CDR3 DNA sequence: TGTGCCAGCAGCTCTCCAGACTACGAGCAGTACTTC.

Note on this clone: One end of the junction fails to match germline, which may point to a read error. The chain uses TRBV25-1 and TRBJ1-2; D unclear. This CDR3 is 12 amino acids long. Germline V CDR1 and CDR2: MGHDK, SYGVNS. The CDR3 DNA sequence: TGTGCCAGCCGTGATACAATCTATGGCTACACCTTC. It codes for CASRDTIYGYTF.

The chain combines TRBV4-3 with TRBJ2-3; tentatively, D is TRBD2 (5 bases). CDR3 length: 14 residues. Germline assignment: CDR1 LGHNA and CDR2 YSLEER. V was cut by 1 base and J by 4 bases, with 9 bases left in between. For the CDR3, the DNA is TGCGCCAGCAGCCAAGGAAGTAGCGCAGATACGCAGTATTTT. Encoded protein: CASSQGSSADTQYF.

V gene TRBV27 combines with J gene TRBJ2-5; 9 bases agree with TRBD2. Trimming removed 7 bases from V and 2 bases from J; junction bases left unmatched: 5. The CDR3 extends over 14 amino acids. Germline assignment: CDR1 MNHEY and CDR2 SMNVEV (reference sequence). CDR3 in amino acids: CASKPGLAQETQYF. CDR3 sequence (DNA): TGTGCCAGCAAGCCGGGACTAGCTCAAGAGACCCAGTACTTC.

The V and J genes are TRBV7-9 and TRBJ1-5; 8 bases are a match to TRBD1. This CDR3 has 14 residues. CDR1 and CDR2 from the germline V gene are SEHNR and FQNEAQ (reference sequence). Trimming removed 6 bases from V and 4 bases from J; junction bases left unmatched: 5. In nucleotides, the CDR3 is TGTGCCAGCAGTGCGACAGGGGAAAATCAGCCCCAGCATTTT. Encoded protein: CASSATGENQPQHF.

The chain uses TRBV7-8 and TRBJ2-1; D unresolved. V gave up 2 bases and J gave up 7 bases, with 12 bases separating them. This CDR3 is built from 14 residues. Germline CDR1 SGHVS, CDR2 FQNEAQ. CDR3 loop: CASSLTIGVNEQFF. The CDR3 coding sequence is TGTGCCAGCAGCTTAACGATTGGGGTGAATGAGCAGTTCTTC.

The V gene is TRBV5-1, the J gene TRBJ2-1; D is unclear. The CDR3 contains 13 residues. Germline assignment: CDR1 SGHRS and CDR2 YFSETQ. V was pared by 4 bases and J by 4 bases, with 9 bases between. The DNA for the CDR3 is TGCGCCAGCAGCCTACCCCGGTACAATGAGCAGTTCTTC. It translates to CASSLPRYNEQFF.

The CDR3 sequence: CASSYSDRSEQFF. CDR3 DNA: TGTGCCAGCAGTTACTCCGACAGAAGTGAGCAGTTCTTC. This rearrangement joins TRBV6-5 to TRBJ2-1; tentatively, D is TRBD1 (5 bases). This CDR3 comprises 13 residues. V was cut by 0 bases and J by 9 bases, with 9 bases left in between. Per the germline V gene, CDR1 is MNHEY and CDR2 is SVGAGI.